This T cell receptor (beta chain) was documented in a study of blood T cell repertoires in COVID-19. At the level of the study: Sites across the United States, Italy and Spain contributed samples from acute and convalescent COVID-19. T cells, B-cell-depleted T cells, or PBMCs supplied cDNA or gDNA.

How the authors handled the data: Nucleated cell number was recorded as an estimate derived from reference gene primer amplification. Assay: immunoSEQ multiplex PCR; the TCRdb copy retains only in-frame clones and omits some. V and J calls and clone size are as listed in that table; D and trimming were resolved from the DNA. The table shows 60,000 to 85,000 clones, with 88% occurring only once. The germline V gene has CDR1 LNHDA and CDR2 SQIVND (reference sequence). This CDR3 comprises 13 residues. V was clipped by 2 bases and J by 4 bases, with 6 bases between them. The chain links TRBV19 to TRBJ2-1; D is undetermined. The specimen was peripheral blood. This TCR came from a woman of 80 years or more with active or convalescent COVID-19. CDR3 sequence reads: CASSISRYNEQFF. CDR3 in DNA: TGTGCCAGTAGTATAAGCCGATACAATGAGCAGTTCTTC.